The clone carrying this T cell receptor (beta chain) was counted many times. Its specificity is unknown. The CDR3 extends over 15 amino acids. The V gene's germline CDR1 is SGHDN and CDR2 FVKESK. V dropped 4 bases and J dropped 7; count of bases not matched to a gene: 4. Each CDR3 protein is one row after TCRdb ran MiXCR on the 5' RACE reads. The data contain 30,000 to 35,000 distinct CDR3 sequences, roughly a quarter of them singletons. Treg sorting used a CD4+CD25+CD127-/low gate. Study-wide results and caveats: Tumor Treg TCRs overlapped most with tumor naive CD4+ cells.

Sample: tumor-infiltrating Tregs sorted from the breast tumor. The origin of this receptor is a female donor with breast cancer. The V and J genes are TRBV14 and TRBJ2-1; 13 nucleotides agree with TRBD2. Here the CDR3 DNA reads TGTGCCAGCAGCCCGCCGGGACTAGCGGGAAATGAGCAGTTCTTC. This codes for CASSPPGLAGNEQFF.